The present T cell receptor beta chain was sequenced within a study of blood T cells in healthy people across ages. Researchers report isolating at least 7 million PBMCs per sample. The CDR3 loop spans 15 amino acids. Germline-derived CDR1 and CDR2 are MDHEN and SYDVKM. V was shortened by 8 bases and J by 0 bases, with 14 bases between the two germline ends. Through a sample-barcoded 5' primer and a J-beta primer mix, a second PCR was run for about 6 to 11 cycles. TCRdb independently ran MiXCR on the 5' RACE reads; one entry per CDR3 protein. This repertoire shows around 970,000 distinct CDR3 sequences, roughly 51% found once; its top ten account for about a fifth.

The clonotype originates from a woman in her fifties or sixties in good health. Material for sequencing was blood. This rearrangement joins TRBV28 to TRBJ2-4; tentatively, D is TRBD1 (6 bases). In DNA, the CDR3 is TGTGCCAGCGGCTCAACAGGGTTAGCCAAAAACATTCAGTACTTC. Its protein is CASGSTGLAKNIQYF.